A selection of T cell receptor beta chains follows, all from one sample in a study of blood T cells in healthy people across ages. TCRdb itself ran the 5' RACE reads through MiXCR, one entry per CDR3 protein. Among about 1,400,000 distinct CDR3 sequences listed, around 55% were seen once. The sample taken for sequencing was blood. The receptors stem from a man younger than 30 in good health. CDR3s include the opening cysteine and the closing phenylalanine or tryptophan. Each record gives: V gene, clone size, CDR3 protein. A row's size may be missing; if present it is once, few, many or a size class.

>TRBV15|-
CATSTYGAGSGTDTQYF
>TRBV29-1|-
CSVQGTGEGKLFF
>TRBV20-1|-
CRDTSCVNEQFF
>TRBV28|-
CAGSLYSGYVSNQPQHF
>TRBV4-3|-
CASSRTGGADQPQHF
>TRBV7-9|-
CASSLAQGAGEAFF
>TRBV7-9|-
CASSLAKQRAEAFF
>TRBV29-1|-
CNRFLRGEQYF
>TRBV27|few
CASRSSGYEQYF
>TRBV6-5|-
CASRLGPGANVLTF
>TRBV7-9|few
CASSLDGASYEQYF
>TRBV7-9|few
CASSTSGGRSYEQYF
>TRBV7-8|-
CASSLVMGQGTYEQYF